This T cell receptor (beta chain) was captured by sequencing in a study of T cells after posttransplantation cyclophosphamide. Broader study findings: Donor-recipient repertoire similarity was low at 1-2 months, rising over year one. TRB clonality was highly associated with recipient CMV seropositivity and reactivation. TRB overlap between skin or GI tissue T cells and blood was limited.

About this clone itself: Its target is unknown.

Trimming at V came to 4 bases and at J to 0 bases, leaving 0 bases not matched to a gene. Germline V gives CDR1 LNHDA, CDR2 SQIVND (reference sequence). The CDR3 length is 15 residues. Profiling relied on immunoSEQ multiplex PCR, and the TCRdb table lists in-frame clones only, not all of them. The profile shows around 18,000 clones, about three quarters of them singletons. A marrow graft followed busulfan-fludarabine conditioning, with cyclophosphamide on days +3 and +4. The TCR originated in a female patient between 35 and 55 years old who received an allogeneic stem cell transplant from a related donor, was CMV-positive, and had no GVHD. Some T cells may be supplied by the graft donor. The rearrangement links TRBV19 to TRBJ2-1; 10 nucleotides align to TRBD1. Material: CD8+ T cells sorted from PBMCs, obtained 1,800 to 2,000 days after a stem cell transplant with posttransplant cyclophosphamide. The CDR3 reads CASSRTGGSYNEQFF. DNA of the CDR3: TGTGCCAGTAGTAGGACAGGGGGCTCCTACAATGAGCAGTTCTTC.